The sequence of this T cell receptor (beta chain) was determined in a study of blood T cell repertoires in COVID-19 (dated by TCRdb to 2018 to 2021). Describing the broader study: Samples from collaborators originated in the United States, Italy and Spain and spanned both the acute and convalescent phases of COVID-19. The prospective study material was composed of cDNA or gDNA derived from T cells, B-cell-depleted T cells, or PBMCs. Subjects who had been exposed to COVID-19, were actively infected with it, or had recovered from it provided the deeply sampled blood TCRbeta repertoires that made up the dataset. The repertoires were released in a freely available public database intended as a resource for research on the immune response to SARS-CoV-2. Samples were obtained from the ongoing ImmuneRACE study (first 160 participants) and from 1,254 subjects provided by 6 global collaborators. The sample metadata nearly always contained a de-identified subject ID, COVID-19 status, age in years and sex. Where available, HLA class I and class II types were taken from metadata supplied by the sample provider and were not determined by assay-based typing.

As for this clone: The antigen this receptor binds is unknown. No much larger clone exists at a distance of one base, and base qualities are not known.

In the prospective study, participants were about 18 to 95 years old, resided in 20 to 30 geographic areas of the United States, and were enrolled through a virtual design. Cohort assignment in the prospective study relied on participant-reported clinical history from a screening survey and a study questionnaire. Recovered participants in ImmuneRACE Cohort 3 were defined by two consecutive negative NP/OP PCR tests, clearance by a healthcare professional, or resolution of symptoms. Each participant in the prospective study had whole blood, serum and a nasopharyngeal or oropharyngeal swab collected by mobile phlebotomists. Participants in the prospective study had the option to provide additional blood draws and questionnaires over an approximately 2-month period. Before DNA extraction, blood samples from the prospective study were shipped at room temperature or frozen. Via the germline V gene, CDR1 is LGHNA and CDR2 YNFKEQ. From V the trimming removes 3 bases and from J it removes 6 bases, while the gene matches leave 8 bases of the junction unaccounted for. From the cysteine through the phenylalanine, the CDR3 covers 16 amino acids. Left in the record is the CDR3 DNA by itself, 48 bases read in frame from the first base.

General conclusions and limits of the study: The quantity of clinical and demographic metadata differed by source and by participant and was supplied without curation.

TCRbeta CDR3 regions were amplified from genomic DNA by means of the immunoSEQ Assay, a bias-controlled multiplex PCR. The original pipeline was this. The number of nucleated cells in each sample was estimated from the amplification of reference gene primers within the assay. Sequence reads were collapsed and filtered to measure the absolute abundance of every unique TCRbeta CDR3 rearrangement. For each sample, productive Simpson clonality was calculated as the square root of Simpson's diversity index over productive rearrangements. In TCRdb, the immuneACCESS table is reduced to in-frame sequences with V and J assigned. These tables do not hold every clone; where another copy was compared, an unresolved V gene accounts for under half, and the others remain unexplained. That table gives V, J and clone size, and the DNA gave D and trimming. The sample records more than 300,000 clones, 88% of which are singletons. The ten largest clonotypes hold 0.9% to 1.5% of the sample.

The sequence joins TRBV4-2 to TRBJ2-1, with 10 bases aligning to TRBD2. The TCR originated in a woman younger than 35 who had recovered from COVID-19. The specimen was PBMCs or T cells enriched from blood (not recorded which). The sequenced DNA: TGTGCCAGCAGCCAGGCCCGGGCTAGCGGGGGCAATGAGCAGTTCTTC. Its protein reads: CASSQARASGGNEQFF.